This T cell receptor (beta chain) is from a study of T cell responses to AZD1222 COVID-19 vaccine. Points from the study as a whole: Just a handful of people given AZD1222 tested seropositive at baseline.

CDR3 length equals 13 residues. CDR1 is SEHNR and CDR2 is FQNEAQ in the germline V gene (reference sequence). The V end lost 1 base, the J end lost 6 bases, and 9 bases lay between the germline ends. In regard to this clone: Its antigen is not known.

The method was immunoSEQ multiplex PCR; TCRdb's version includes in-frame clones alone and lacks a portion of them. The table shows roughly 160,000 clones, with 92% occurring only once. This chain links TRBV7-9 with TRBJ1-1; D is unclear. This clonotype originated in an adult who received the AZD1222 COVID-19 vaccine. Sample: peripheral blood, taken 28 days after the second AZD1222 dose. The CDR3 is CASSLGSRAEAFF. CDR3 nucleotide sequence: TGTGCCAGCAGCTTAGGGAGTAGGGCTGAAGCTTTCTTT.